Each of the 15 T cell receptor beta chains below was sequenced from the same sample in a study of cytomegalovirus exposure and HLA in healthy donors (dated by TCRdb to about 2017). Library preparation used the immunoSEQ multiplex PCR assay. The multiplex PCR relied on a mix of 60 forward primers for TCR Vbeta segments and 13 reverse primers for TCR Jbeta segments. In TCRdb, the immuneACCESS table is reduced to in-frame sequences with V and J assigned. These tables do not hold every clone; where another copy was compared, an unresolved V gene accounts for under half, and the others remain unexplained. Here the sample has more than 200,000 clones; 83% occur a single time. 1.3% to 1.5% of the sample comes from the top ten. Sequencing used PBMCs. Receptors originate from a girl under 18 in good health and CMV-seronegative.

The V and J genes are TRBV4-2 and TRBJ2-1, with D possibly matching TRBD2 (7 bases). Deletions cut 1 base from V and 7 bases from J, with 14 bases between. The CDR3 is 15 residues long. Germline assignment: CDR1 LGHNA and CDR2 YNFKEQ. The CDR3, as DNA: TGTGCCAGCAGCCAAGGAAGGGGGGGCATGAATGAGCAGTTCTTC. This codes for CASSQGRGGMNEQFF.

This chain connects TRBV7-2 to TRBJ2-3; a weak D match, TRBD2 (6 bases). V was clipped by 3 bases and J by 5 bases, with 15 bases between them. This CDR3 is 15 amino acids long. Looked up from germline, CDR1 is SGHTA and CDR2 is FQGNSA. In DNA, the CDR3 is TGTGCCAGCAGCTTGGACGGAGGAGGGAAAGATACGCAGTATTTT. This translates into CASSLDGGGKDTQYF.

The chain employs TRBV27 and TRBJ2-7, with TRBD2 identical over 10 bases. CDR1 and CDR2 (germline): MNHEY, SMNVEV (reference sequence). This CDR3 contains 15 residues. V was pared by 4 bases and J by 2 bases, with 5 bases of the junction left unmatched. The CDR3 nucleotides are TGTGCCAGCAGTTCCCCACTAGCGGGAACCTACGAGCAGTACTTC. Its translation is CASSSPLAGTYEQYF.

The chain combines TRBV4-1 with TRBJ1-2; no reliable D call. The CDR3 covers 14 residues. V was trimmed by 0 bases and J by 4 bases, leaving 9 bases between them. Germline-derived CDR1 and CDR2 are MGHRA and YSYEKL. The CDR3 DNA follows: TGCGCCAGCAGCCAAGATACGACTGCCTATGGCTACACCTTC. Translation gives CASSQDTTAYGYTF.

This clone was seen more than once but under ten times. The chain links TRBV29-1 to TRBJ1-1, with 7 bases matching TRBD1. The CDR3 runs 14 residues. V trimming: 7 bases; J trimming: 5 bases; junction bases outside the gene matches: 13. Looked up from germline, CDR1 is SQVTM and CDR2 is ANQGSEA. In DNA form, the CDR3 reads TGCAGCGCCCTTAGACAGGGTTCACGGACTGAAGCTTTCTTT. It encodes CSALRQGSRTEAFF.

J is TRBJ1-6 and V is TRBV19; a possible D gene is TRBD1 (6 bases). The CDR3 runs to 14 residues. Germline V CDR1 and CDR2: LNHDA, SQIVND (reference sequence). V dropped 5 bases and J dropped 5 bases, with 10 bases sitting between them. The CDR3 DNA is TGTGCCAGTAGTCTACAGGGAAATAATTCACCCCTCCACTTT. This gives the protein CASSLQGNNSPLHF.

The J gene is TRBJ2-1, the V gene TRBV19; weak D call: TRBD1 (5 bases). Trimming cost V 2 bases and J 8 bases, with 10 bases left between them. The length of the CDR3 is 13 residues. The V gene's germline CDR1 is LNHDA and CDR2 SQIVND (reference sequence). CDR3 region: CASSIQGRDEQFF. The CDR3 nucleotides read TGTGCCAGTAGTATACAGGGTAGGGATGAGCAGTTCTTC.

This clone was seen a few times. The chain employs TRBV5-1 and TRBJ1-2; D unclear. Deletions cut 0 bases from V and 8 bases from J, with 5 bases between. The CDR3 runs to 11 residues. Germline V lookup: CDR1 SGHRS, CDR2 YFSETQ. The CDR3 DNA follows: TGCGCCAGCAGCTTGGACAGAGGCTACACCTTC. It yields the protein CASSLDRGYTF.

The chain carries TRBV5-1 and TRBJ1-1; 11 bases agree with TRBD1. The CDR3 spans 14 residues. Looked up from germline, CDR1 is SGHRS and CDR2 is YFSETQ. The ends lost 5 bases at V and 8 bases at J; junction bases unmatched: 8. CDR3 nucleotide sequence: TGCGCCAGCAGGCCCGGGACAGGGGGAGGGGAAGCTTTCTTT. Translation: CASRPGTGGGEAFF.

The rearrangement links TRBV19 to TRBJ1-6; perhaps TRBD1 as D (5 bases). The germline CDR1 and CDR2 sequences are LNHDA and SQIVND (reference sequence). Trimming pared 9 bases from V and 6 bases from J, leaving 12 bases between. The CDR3 is made up of 13 amino acids. CDR3 protein: CASSGQPNSPLHF. The DNA for the CDR3 is TGTGCCAGCAGTGGACAACCTAATTCACCCCTCCACTTT.

The chain uses TRBV30 and TRBJ2-1; 15 bases agree with TRBD2. The CDR3 sequence is 18 residues long. Germline V CDR1 and CDR2: GTSNPN, SVGIG (reference sequence). V was pared by 6 bases and J by 4 bases, with 13 bases of the junction left unmatched. The CDR3 here is CACQGGGLAGGPYNEQFF. The CDR3 bases are TGTGCCTGCCAAGGGGGTGGACTAGCGGGGGGGCCTTACAATGAGCAGTTCTTC.

This clone was counted a single time. The chain's CDR3 is CASGGTGGDTINSPLHF. The CDR3 DNA follows: TGTGCCAGCGGGGGGACAGGGGGCGATACGATTAATTCACCCCTCCACTTT. This rearrangement joins TRBV7-9 to TRBJ1-6; 12 bases are a match to TRBD1. V trimming: 8 bases; J trimming: 6 bases; junction bases outside the gene matches: 11. Looked up from germline, CDR1 is SEHNR and CDR2 is FQNEAQ (reference sequence). The CDR3 contains 17 residues.

This clone was recorded a few times. This rearrangement joins TRBV4-3 to TRBJ2-2; a weak D match, TRBD1 (5 bases). The germline V and J ends were trimmed by 3 bases and 6 bases, with 5 bases remaining between them. This CDR3 is built from 12 residues. CDR1 and CDR2 from the germline V gene are LGHNA and YSLEER. The CDR3 region is CASSQGPGELFF. CDR3 bases: TGCGCCAGCAGCCAGGGGCCCGGGGAGCTGTTTTTT.

The rearrangement links TRBV28 to TRBJ2-5, with TRBD2 identical over 10 bases. The J call is in doubt because the DNA end fits TRBJ2-7 better. Germline assignment: CDR1 MDHEN and CDR2 SYDVKM. The CDR3 totals 15 residues. The CDR3 loop is CASSGAGGLRYEQYF. CDR3 nucleotide sequence: TGTGCCAGCAGCGGAGCGGGAGGGCTGCGCTACGAGCAGTACTTC.

This sequence joins TRBV7-2 and TRBJ1-2; 12 nucleotides agree with TRBD1. The CDR3 consists of 15 residues. Germline V gives CDR1 SGHTA, CDR2 FQGNSA. The V segment lost 1 base and the J segment 7 bases; nucleotides outside the gene matches: 4. The CDR3 reads CASSLGDRGRSGYTF. The CDR3 bases are TGTGCCAGCAGCTTAGGGGACAGGGGGCGCAGTGGCTACACCTTC.